Shown below are 6 T cell receptor beta chains from a single sample sequenced in a study of monozygotic twins with cystic fibrosis. Profiling relied on immunoSEQ multiplex PCR, and the TCRdb table lists in-frame clones only, not all of them. The table has around 30,000 clones, 90% seen once. Sequencing was done on a sample of blood. The receptor source for this set is a girl aged 2 to 9 with cystic fibrosis.

This rearrangement joins TRBV9 to TRBJ2-5; TRBD2 agrees at 7 bases. Germline V gene data show CDR1 as SGDLS and CDR2 as YYNGEE. The CDR3 loop spans 14 amino acids. The ends lost 5 bases at V and 1 base at J; junction bases unmatched: 5. As DNA, the CDR3 is TGTGCCAGCAGTGGCGGGGGTACCCAAGAGACCCAGTACTTC. Translating it yields CASSGGGTQETQYF.

This clone appeared a few times. This rearrangement joins TRBV9 to TRBJ2-7; 8 bases map to TRBD2. This CDR3 is built from 15 residues. The germline V gene encodes CDR1 SGDLS and CDR2 YYNGEE. V shed 2 bases and J 2 bases; nucleotides not matched to a gene: 6. The CDR3 DNA is TGTGCCAGCAGCGTTAACCCGGGGGGGCCCTACGAGCAGTACTTC. Protein product: CASSVNPGGPYEQYF.

Written as DNA, the CDR3 is TGTGCCAGCAGTTTAGCGGGGGGGCCGGCAGATACGCAGTATTTT. Its protein product is CASSLAGGPADTQYF. The chain links TRBV6-1 to TRBJ2-3, with 11 bases that match TRBD2. Germline trimming cut 5 bases from V and 4 bases from J; bases unmatched to any gene: 5. The CDR3 covers 15 residues. Germline-derived CDR1 and CDR2 are MNHNS and SASEGT.

The chain uses TRBV7-2 and TRBJ2-1; D perhaps matches TRBD2 (7 bases). This CDR3 is built from 14 residues. The germline V gene encodes CDR1 SGHTA and CDR2 FQGNSA. Trimming pared 0 bases from V and 5 bases from J, leaving 8 bases between. Written as DNA, the CDR3 is TGTGCCAGCAGCTTAGCGGGGGGGCACAATGAGCAGTTCTTC. Amino acid sequence: CASSLAGGHNEQFF.

The rearrangement uses TRBV5-6 and TRBJ1-1, with 7 bases identical to TRBD1. The CDR3 has 15 residues. Germline assignment: CDR1 SGHDT and CDR2 YYEEEE. The V and J ends lost 4 bases and 2 bases, in that order; junction bases with no gene match: 8. CDR3 sequence (DNA): TGTGCCAGCAGCCAAATGGGACAGCCAAACACTGAAGCTTTCTTT. Translated, it gives CASSQMGQPNTEAFF. The variable domain in full, with the rest retrieved from reference TRBV5-6 and TRBJ1-1, is DAGVTQSPTHLIKTRGQQVTLRCSPKSGHDTVSWYQQALGQGPQFIFQYYEEEERQRGNFPDRFSGHQFPNYSSELNVNALLLGDSALYLCASSQMGQPNTEAFFGQGTRLTVV.

This chain links TRBV7-9 with TRBJ2-1; possibly TRBD2 for D (5 bases). Germline CDR1 reads SEHNR; CDR2 reads FQNEAQ (reference sequence). Trimming cost V 3 bases and J 9 bases, with 12 bases left between them. This CDR3 has 13 amino acids. CDR3 amino acids: CASSLGSAGEQFF. CDR3 in DNA: TGTGCCAGCAGCTTGGGGTCTGCGGGTGAGCAGTTCTTC.